The source of this T cell receptor beta chain is a study of early T cells in non-severe SARS-CoV-2 infection (dated by TCRdb to about 2021). In terms of the full investigation: Bulk RNA from unsorted whole blood was used for TCR sequencing, so alpha and beta chains could not be paired. The full study reports these points: VDJdb matching was skewed toward anti-spike CD8 responses, so virus-specific expansions were likely underestimated and private and CD4 specificities were missed.

A case-control design nested within a healthcare worker cohort in London, UK, was used, with weekly nasopharyngeal swab PCR tests and blood sampling performed. Healthcare workers were enrolled in the week of the UK lockdown, from 23 to 31 March 2020, and were followed every week for up to roughly 15 weeks. Trimming costs V 2 bases and J 7 bases, and their ends lie 9 bases apart. Including cysteine and phenylalanine, the CDR3 has 14 amino acids. The only DNA kept is the CDR3, 42 bases in frame from the first base. The germline V gene (reference sequence) yields MNHNY for CDR1 and SVGAGI for CDR2. The library was made by 5' RACE. The sample was run on a NextSeq 500. The TCR library protocol attached unique molecular identifiers to individual cDNA molecules to correct for sequencing error and PCR bias. Both TCR alpha and beta chains were sequenced, and tight co-correlation was observed between alpha and beta sequence abundances in each sample. As for the original processing: V gene, J gene and CDR3 annotation of TCR sequences was performed with Decombinator V4. TCRs were defined as expanded if a significant change between any two time points was detected under a Poisson model with p below 0.0001. TCR abundances were normalised to the total number of TCRs sequenced per sample and were expressed as counts per million. TRAV1-2 paired with TRAJ12, TRAJ20 or TRAJ33 defined MAIT TCRs, while TRAV10 paired with TRAJ18 defined iNKT TCRs. VDJdb, accessed on 1 November 2021, was searched for TCRs annotated for CMV, EBV and SARS-CoV-2, and TCRs annotated for more than one antigen were excluded. The public reads were reanalyzed by TCRdb: fastp trimming at Q25, MiXCR alignment, in-frame beta chains only. Records with the same CDR3 protein are collapsed into one entry carrying the most frequent genes and DNA. The V and J calls follow TCRdb's processing rather than the paper's. This sample is represented by approximately 97,000 distinct CDR3 sequences; approximately 11% of them were singletons. The ten largest clones add up to around 4.3% of the sample.

This clonotype was counted only a few times. Its antigen is still unknown. Within one base of it there is no much larger clone, and no base qualities were kept. This TCR was recovered from an adult who was a healthcare worker with PCR-confirmed SARS-CoV-2 infection or an uninfected control (not recorded which). The sequenced sample was whole blood, obtained at baseline. Rearrangement joined TRBV6-6 to TRBJ1-6; a confident D gene designation cannot be given. In nucleotides, the sequence is TGTGCCAGCAGTTACCCAGGAACCAATTCACCCCTCCACTTT. Translated, this is CASSYPGTNSPLHF.